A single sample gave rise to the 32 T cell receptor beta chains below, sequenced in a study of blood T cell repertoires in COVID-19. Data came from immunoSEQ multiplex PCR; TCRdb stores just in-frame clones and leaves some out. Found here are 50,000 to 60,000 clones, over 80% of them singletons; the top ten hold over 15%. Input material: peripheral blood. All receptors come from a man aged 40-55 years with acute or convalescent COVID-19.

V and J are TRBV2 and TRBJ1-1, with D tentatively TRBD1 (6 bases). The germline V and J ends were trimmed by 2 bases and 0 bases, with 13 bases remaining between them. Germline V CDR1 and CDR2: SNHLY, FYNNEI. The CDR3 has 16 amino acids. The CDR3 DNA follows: TGTGCCAGCAGTGAAACAGGGCCATTCATGAACACTGAAGCTTTCTTT. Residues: CASSETGPFMNTEAFF.

The CDR3 nucleotides are TGTGCCAGCTCCACACGGCAGGGGGATCCGGCTTTCTTT. It codes for CASSTRQGDPAFF. J is TRBJ1-1 and V is TRBV18; TRBD1 matches 7 bases. The V gene end was trimmed by 6 bases and the J gene end by 11 bases; junction bases not matched to a gene: 12. The germline CDR1 and CDR2 sequences are KGHSH and LQKENI. The CDR3 sequence is 13 residues long.

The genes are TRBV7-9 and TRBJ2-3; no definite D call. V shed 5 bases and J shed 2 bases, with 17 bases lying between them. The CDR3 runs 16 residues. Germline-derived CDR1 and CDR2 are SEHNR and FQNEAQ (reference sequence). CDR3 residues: CASSQVRTTSTDTQYF. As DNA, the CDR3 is TGTGCCAGCAGCCAGGTCAGAACAACTTCCACAGATACGCAGTATTTT. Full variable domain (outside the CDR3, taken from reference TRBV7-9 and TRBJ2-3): DTGVSQNPRHKITKRGQNVTFRCDPISEHNRLYWYRQTLGQGPEFLTYFQNEAQLEKSRLLSDRFSAERPKGSFSTLEIQRTEQGDSAMYLCASSQVRTTSTDTQYFGPGTRLTVL.

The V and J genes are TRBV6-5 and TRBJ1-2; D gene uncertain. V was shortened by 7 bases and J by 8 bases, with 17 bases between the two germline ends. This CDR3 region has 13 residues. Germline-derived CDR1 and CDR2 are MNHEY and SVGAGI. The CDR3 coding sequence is TGTGCCAGCACCTACCATCCGGGTCGGGGCTACACCTTC. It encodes CASTYHPGRGYTF.

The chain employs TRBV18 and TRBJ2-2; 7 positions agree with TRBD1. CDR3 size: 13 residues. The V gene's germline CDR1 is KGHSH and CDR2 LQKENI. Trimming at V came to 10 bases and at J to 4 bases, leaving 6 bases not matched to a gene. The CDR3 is CANKQGSTGELFF. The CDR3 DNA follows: TGTGCCAATAAACAGGGGTCCACCGGGGAGCTGTTTTTT.

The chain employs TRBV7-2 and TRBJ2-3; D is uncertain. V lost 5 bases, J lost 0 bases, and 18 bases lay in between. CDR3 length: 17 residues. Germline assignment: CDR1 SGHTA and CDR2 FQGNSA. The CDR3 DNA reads TGTGCCAGCAGCCCCACCTACGCGGCCGTTAGCACAGATACGCAGTATTTT. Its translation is CASSPTYAAVSTDTQYF.

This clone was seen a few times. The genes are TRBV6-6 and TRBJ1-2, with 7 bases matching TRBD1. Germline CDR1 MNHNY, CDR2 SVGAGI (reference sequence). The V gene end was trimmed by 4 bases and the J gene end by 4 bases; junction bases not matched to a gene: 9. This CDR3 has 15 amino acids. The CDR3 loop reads CASSLIGQARYGYTF. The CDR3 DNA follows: TGTGCCAGCAGTTTGATTGGACAGGCCCGCTATGGCTACACCTTC.

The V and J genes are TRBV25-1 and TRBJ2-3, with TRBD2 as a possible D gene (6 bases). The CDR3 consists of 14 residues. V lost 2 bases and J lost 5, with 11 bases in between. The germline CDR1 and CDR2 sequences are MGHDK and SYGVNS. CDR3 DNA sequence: TGTGCCAGCAGTGAAGGGGGGTTAGGAGATACGCAGTATTTT. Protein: CASSEGGLGDTQYF.

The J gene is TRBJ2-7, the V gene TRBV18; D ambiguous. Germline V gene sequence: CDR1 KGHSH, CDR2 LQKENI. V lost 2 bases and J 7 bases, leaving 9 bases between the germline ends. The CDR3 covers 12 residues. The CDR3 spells CASSPVSREQYF. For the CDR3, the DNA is TGTGCCAGCTCACCAGTGAGTCGAGAGCAGTACTTC.

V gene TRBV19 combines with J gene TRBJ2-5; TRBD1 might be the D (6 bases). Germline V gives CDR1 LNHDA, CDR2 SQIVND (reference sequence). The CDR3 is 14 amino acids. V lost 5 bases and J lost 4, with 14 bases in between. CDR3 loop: CASSSGVGGETQYF. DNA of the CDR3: TGTGCCAGTAGTTCAGGGGTAGGGGGAGAGACCCAGTACTTC.

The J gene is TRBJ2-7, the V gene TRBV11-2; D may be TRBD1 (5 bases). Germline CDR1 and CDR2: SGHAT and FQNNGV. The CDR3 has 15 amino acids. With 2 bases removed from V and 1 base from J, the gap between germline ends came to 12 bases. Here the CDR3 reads CASSLSARASYEQYV. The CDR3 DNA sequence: TGTGCCAGCAGCTTATCGGCCAGGGCTTCCTACGAGCAGTACGTC.

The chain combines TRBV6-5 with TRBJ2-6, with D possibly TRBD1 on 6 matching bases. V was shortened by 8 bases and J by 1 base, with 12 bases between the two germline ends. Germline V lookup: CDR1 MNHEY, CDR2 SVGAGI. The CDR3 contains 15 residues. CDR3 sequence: CASSTGGSGANVLTF. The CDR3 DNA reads TGTGCCAGCTCGACAGGAGGATCTGGGGCCAACGTCCTGACTTTC.

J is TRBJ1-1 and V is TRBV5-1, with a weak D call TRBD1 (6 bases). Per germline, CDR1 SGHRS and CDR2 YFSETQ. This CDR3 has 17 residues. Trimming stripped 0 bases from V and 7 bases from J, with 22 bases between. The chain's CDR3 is CASSLEVRGGRLGEAFF. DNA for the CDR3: TGCGCCAGCAGCTTGGAGGTCAGGGGAGGGCGGTTGGGTGAAGCTTTCTTT.

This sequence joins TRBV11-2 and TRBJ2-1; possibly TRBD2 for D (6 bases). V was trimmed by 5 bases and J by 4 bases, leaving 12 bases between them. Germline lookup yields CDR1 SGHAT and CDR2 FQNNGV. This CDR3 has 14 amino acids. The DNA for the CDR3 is TGTGCCAGCAGCCCGTCGGGGACTTACAATGAGCAGTTCTTC. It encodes CASSPSGTYNEQFF.

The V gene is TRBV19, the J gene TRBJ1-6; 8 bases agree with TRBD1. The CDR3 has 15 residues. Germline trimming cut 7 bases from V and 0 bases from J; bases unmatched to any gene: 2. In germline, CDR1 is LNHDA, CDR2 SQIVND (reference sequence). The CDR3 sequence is CASMDRASYNSPLHF. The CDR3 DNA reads TGTGCCAGTATGGACAGGGCCTCCTATAATTCACCCCTCCACTTT.

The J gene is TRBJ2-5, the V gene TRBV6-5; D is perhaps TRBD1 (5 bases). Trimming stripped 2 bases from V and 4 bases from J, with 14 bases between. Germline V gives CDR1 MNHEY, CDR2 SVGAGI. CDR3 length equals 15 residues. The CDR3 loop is CASSYGRGFRETQYF. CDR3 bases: TGTGCCAGCAGTTACGGAAGGGGTTTCAGAGAGACCCAGTACTTC.

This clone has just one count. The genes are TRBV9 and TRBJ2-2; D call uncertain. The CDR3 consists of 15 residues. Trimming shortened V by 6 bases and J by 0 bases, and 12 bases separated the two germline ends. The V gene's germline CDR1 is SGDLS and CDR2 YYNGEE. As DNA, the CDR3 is TGTGCCAGCACCCCCACAGAGTCGAACACCGGGGAGCTGTTTTTT. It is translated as CASTPTESNTGELFF.

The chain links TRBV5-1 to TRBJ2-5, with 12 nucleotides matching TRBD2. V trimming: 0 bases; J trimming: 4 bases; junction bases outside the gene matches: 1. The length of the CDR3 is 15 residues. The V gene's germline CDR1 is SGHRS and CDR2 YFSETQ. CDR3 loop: CASSLASGGGETQYF. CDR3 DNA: TGCGCCAGCAGCTTGGCTAGCGGGGGGGGAGAGACCCAGTACTTC.

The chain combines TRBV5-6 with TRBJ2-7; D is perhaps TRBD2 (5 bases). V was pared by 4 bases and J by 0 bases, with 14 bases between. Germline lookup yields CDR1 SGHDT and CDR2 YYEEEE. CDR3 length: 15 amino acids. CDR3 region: CASSHLSGVSYEQYF. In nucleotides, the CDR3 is TGTGCCAGCAGCCACCTCAGCGGTGTCTCCTACGAGCAGTACTTC.

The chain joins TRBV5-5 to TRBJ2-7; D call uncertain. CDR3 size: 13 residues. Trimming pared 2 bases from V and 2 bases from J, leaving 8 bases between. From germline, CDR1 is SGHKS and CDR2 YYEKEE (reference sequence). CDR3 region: CASSFTETYEQYV. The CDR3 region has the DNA TGTGCCAGCAGCTTCACCGAGACCTACGAGCAGTACGTC.

The CDR3 loop reads CASSETRVGYTF. The CDR3 DNA sequence: TGTGCCAGCAGCGAGACGAGGGTTGGCTACACCTTC. This chain uses TRBV7-9 with TRBJ1-2; D uncertain. Trimming took off 5 bases at V and 7 bases at J, with 11 bases between the two ends. CDR1 and CDR2 from the germline V gene are SEHNR and FQNEAQ (reference sequence). The CDR3 totals 12 residues.

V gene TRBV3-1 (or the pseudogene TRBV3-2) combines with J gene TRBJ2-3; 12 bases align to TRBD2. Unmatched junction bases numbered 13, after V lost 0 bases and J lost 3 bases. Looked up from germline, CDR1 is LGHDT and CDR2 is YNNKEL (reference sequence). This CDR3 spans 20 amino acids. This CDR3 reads CASSQDPTSGGTGSTDTQYF. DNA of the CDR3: TGTGCCAGCAGCCAAGACCCGACTAGCGGGGGAACCGGTAGTACAGATACGCAGTATTTT.

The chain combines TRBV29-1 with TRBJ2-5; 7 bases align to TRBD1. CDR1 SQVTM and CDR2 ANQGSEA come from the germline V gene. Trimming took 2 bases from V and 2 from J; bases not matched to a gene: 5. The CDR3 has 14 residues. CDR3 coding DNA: TGCAGCGTTGAAACAGGGGTTGCTCAAGAGACCCAGTACTTC. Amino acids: CSVETGVAQETQYF.

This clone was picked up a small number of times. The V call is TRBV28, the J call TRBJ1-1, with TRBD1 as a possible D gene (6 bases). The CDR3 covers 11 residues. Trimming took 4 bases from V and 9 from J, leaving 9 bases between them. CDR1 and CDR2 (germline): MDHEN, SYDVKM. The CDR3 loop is CASSWQGKAFF. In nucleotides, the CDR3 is TGTGCCAGCAGTTGGCAGGGGAAAGCTTTCTTT.

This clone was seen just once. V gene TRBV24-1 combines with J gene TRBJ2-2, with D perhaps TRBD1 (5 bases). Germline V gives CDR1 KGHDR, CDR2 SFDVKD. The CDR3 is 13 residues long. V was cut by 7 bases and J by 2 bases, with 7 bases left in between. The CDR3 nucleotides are TGTGCCACCAGAGACAGTAACACCGGGGAGCTGTTTTTT. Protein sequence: CATRDSNTGELFF.

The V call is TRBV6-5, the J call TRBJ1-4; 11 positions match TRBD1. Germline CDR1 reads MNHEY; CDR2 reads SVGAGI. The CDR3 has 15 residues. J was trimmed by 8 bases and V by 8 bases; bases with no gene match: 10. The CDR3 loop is CASGTGGLGEEKLFF. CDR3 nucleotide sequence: TGTGCCAGCGGGACAGGGGGTTTAGGTGAAGAAAAACTGTTTTTT.

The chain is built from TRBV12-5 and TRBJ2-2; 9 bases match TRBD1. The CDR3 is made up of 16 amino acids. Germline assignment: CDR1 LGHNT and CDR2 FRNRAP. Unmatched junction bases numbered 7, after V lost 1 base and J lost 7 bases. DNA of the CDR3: TGTGCTAGTGGTTTGGGGGACAGGGATCGGCGCGGGGAGCTGTTTTTT. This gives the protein CASGLGDRDRRGELFF. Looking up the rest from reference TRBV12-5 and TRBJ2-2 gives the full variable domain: DARVTQTPRHKVTEMGQEVTMRCQPILGHNTVFWYRQTMMQGLELLAYFRNRAPLDDSGMPKDRFSAEMPDATLATLKIQPSEPRDSAVYFCASGLGDRDRRGELFFGEGSRLTVL.

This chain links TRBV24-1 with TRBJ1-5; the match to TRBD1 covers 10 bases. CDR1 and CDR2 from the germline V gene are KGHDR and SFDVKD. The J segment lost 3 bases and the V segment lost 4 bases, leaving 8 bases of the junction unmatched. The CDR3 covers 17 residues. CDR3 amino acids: CATSDSRTGGNNQPQHF. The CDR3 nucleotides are TGTGCCACCAGTGACTCACGGACAGGGGGTAACAATCAGCCCCAGCATTTT.

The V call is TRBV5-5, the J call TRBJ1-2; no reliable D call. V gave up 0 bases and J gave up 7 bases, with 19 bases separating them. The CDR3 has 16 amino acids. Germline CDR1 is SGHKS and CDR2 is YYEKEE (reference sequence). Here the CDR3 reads CASSLDGSLRPGGYTF. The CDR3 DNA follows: TGTGCCAGCAGCTTGGATGGCAGCCTACGCCCGGGTGGCTACACCTTC.

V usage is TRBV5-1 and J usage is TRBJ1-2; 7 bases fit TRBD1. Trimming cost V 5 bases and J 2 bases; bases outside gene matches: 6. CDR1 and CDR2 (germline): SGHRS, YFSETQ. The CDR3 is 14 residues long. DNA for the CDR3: TGCGCCAGCAGTCCACAGGGGAGCAACTATGGCTACACCTTC. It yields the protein CASSPQGSNYGYTF.

CDR3 coding DNA: TGTGCCAGCTCACCATCTAGGACAGTAGAGACCCAGTACTTC. Translated, it gives CASSPSRTVETQYF. This chain links TRBV18 with TRBJ2-5; D is perhaps TRBD1 (6 bases). This CDR3 has 14 residues. In germline, CDR1 is KGHSH, CDR2 LQKENI. V was cut by 2 bases and J by 4 bases, with 11 bases left in between.

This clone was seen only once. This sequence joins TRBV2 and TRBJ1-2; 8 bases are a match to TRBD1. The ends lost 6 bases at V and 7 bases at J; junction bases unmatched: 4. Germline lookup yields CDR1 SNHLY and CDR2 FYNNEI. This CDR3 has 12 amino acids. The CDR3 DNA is TGTGCCAGCAGCGGGACAGGAGGTGGCTACACCTTC. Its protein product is CASSGTGGGYTF. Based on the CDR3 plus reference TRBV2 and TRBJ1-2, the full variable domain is EPEVTQTPSHQVTQMGQEVILRCVPISNHLYFYWYRQILGQKVEFLVSFYNNEISEKSEIFDDQFSVERPDGSNFTLKIRSTKLEDSAMYFCASSGTGGGYTFGSGTRLTVV.